These 10 T cell receptor beta chains were sequenced from one sample in a study of control samples from healthy donors and cancer patients. Method: immunoSEQ multiplex PCR; TCRdb's copy keeps in-frame clones and lacks some. The profile shows some 200,000 clones, about 95% of them singletons. What was sequenced was blood. Receptors were obtained from a man aged 50 to 59 in good health.

The chain recombines TRBV21-1 with TRBJ1-6. TRBV21-1 is shown as a pseudogene. The CDR3 extends over 16 amino acids. The CDR3 reads CASSKEQGIYNSPLHF. In DNA, the CDR3 is TGTGCCAGCAGCAAAGAACAAGGAATTTATAATTCACCCCTCCACTTT.

This clone was observed once. The genes are TRBV4-3 and TRBJ2-2; weak D call: TRBD2 (6 bases). Germline V gene data show CDR1 as LGHNA and CDR2 as YSLEER. The ends were cut back, 0 bases at V and 6 bases at J, with 11 bases in the middle. The CDR3 length is 15 residues. In DNA form, the CDR3 reads TGCGCCAGCAGCCAAGATCGAGGAGGGGCCGGGGAGCTGTTTTTT. Translation: CASSQDRGGAGELFF.

The V call is TRBV19, the J call TRBJ1-5; the D is unclear. The germline CDR1 and CDR2 sequences are LNHDA and SQIVND (reference sequence). Trimming took 3 bases from V and 2 from J, leaving 8 bases between them. The CDR3 runs to 14 residues. The CDR3 loop reads CASSMLAGNQPQHF. CDR3 DNA sequence: TGTGCCAGTAGTATGTTGGCGGGCAATCAGCCCCAGCATTTT.

CDR3 residues: CATSTSPPHRLALHF. CDR3 coding DNA: TGTGCCACCAGCACCTCCCCCCCCCACCGCTTGGCCCTCCACTTT. The chain combines TRBV15 with TRBJ1-6; D ambiguous. The CDR3 covers 15 residues. Trimming took 4 bases from V and 14 from J, leaving 21 bases between them. Germline lookup yields CDR1 LNHNV and CDR2 YYDKDF (reference sequence).

This chain connects TRBV5-1 to TRBJ2-2, with 10 bases aligning to TRBD1. Per germline, CDR1 SGHRS and CDR2 YFSETQ. The V gene end was trimmed by 4 bases and the J gene end by 5 bases; junction bases not matched to a gene: 2. The CDR3 consists of 14 residues. The CDR3 DNA reads as TGCGCCAGCAGCCGGGACAGGGGAACCGGGGAGCTGTTTTTT. Amino acids: CASSRDRGTGELFF.

The chain recombines TRBV7-9 with TRBJ2-2; D not resolved. V gave up 3 bases and J gave up 0 bases, with 8 bases separating them. CDR1 and CDR2 from the germline V gene are SEHNR and FQNEAQ (reference sequence). The length of the CDR3 is 15 residues. In DNA, the CDR3 is TGTGCCAGCAGCTTTTTAGGAACGAACACCGGGGAGCTGTTTTTT. This sequence encodes CASSFLGTNTGELFF. Filled out from reference TRBV7-9 and TRBJ2-2, the complete variable domain reads DTGVSQNPRHKITKRGQNVTFRCDPISEHNRLYWYRQTLGQGPEFLTYFQNEAQLEKSRLLSDRFSAERPKGSFSTLEIQRTEQGDSAMYLCASSFLGTNTGELFFGEGSRLTVL.

This rearrangement joins TRBV14 to TRBJ1-4, with unresolved D. The germline V and J ends were trimmed by 1 base and 4 bases, with 4 bases remaining between them. The CDR3 length is 13 residues. Germline CDR1 SGHDN, CDR2 FVKESK. The CDR3 spells CASSQGINEKLFF. The CDR3 coding sequence is TGTGCCAGCAGCCAAGGAATTAATGAAAAACTGTTTTTT.

This sequence joins TRBV4-2 and TRBJ1-1; TRBD1 is a possible D gene (6 bases). The CDR3 contains 16 residues. Germline CDR1 reads LGHNA; CDR2 reads YNFKEQ. The V end was cut by 0 bases, the J end by 1 base, with 12 bases between. The CDR3 coding sequence is TGTGCCAGCAGCCAAGATGGGGGCAGGGCGAACACTGAAGCTTTCTTT. This gives the protein CASSQDGGRANTEAFF.

The V and J genes are TRBV2 and TRBJ2-7; possible D gene TRBD2, 5 bases. The CDR3 has 13 amino acids. Per the germline V gene, CDR1 is SNHLY and CDR2 is FYNNEI. The V end was cut by 5 bases, the J end by 1 base, with 9 bases between. The DNA of the CDR3 is TGTGCCAGCAGTAATGAGCGGTCCTACGAGCAGTACTTC. Its translation: CASSNERSYEQYF.

This chain joins TRBV18 and TRBJ1-2, with D uncertain. Germline V lookup: CDR1 KGHSH, CDR2 LQKENI. CDR3 length: 14 residues. With 7 bases removed from V and 7 bases from J, the gap between germline ends came to 19 bases. The CDR3 sequence: CASLPLVVIGGYTF. The CDR3 DNA sequence: TGTGCCAGCTTACCCCTCGTCGTAATCGGTGGCTACACCTTC.